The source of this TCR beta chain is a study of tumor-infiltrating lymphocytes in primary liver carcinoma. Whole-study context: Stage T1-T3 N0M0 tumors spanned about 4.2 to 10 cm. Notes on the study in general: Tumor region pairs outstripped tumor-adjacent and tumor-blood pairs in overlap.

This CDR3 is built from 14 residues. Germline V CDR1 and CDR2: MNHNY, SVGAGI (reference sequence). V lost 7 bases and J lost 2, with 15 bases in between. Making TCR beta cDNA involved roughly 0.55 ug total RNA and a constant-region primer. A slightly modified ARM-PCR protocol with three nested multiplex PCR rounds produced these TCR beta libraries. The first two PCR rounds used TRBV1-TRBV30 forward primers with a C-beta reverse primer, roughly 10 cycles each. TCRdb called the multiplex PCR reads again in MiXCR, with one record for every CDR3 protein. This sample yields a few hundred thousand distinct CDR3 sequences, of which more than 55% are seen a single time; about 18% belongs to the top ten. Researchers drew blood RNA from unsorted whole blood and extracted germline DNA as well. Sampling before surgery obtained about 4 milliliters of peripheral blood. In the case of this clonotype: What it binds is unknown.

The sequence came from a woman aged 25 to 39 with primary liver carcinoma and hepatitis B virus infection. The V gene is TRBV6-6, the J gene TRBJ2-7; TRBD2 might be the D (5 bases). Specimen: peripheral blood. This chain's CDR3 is CASTISEGAYEQYF. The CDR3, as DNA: TGTGCCAGCACCATCTCCGAGGGTGCCTACGAGCAGTACTTC.